Given below is one T cell receptor beta chain in context. Its specificity is not known. Here immunoSEQ multiplex PCR was the method, and the copy in TCRdb shows in-frame clones only, minus some. Among about 79,000 clones, less than 95% were seen once, and the ten largest hold around 0.34%. The data belong to a study of OX40 agonist ivuxolimab in advanced cancers. Across the study: Three patients, one with hepatocellular carcinoma and two with cutaneous melanoma, responded partially.

Study-wide points: Relative to CD4+ cells, CD8+ T cells on average had more expanded clones. Certain nonresponders likewise exhibited a low normalized T-cell clonal expansion.

V lost 0 bases, J lost 5 bases, and 9 bases lay in between. CDR3 length: 15 amino acids. Germline V gene data show CDR1 as SGHDT and CDR2 as YYEEEE. The V and J genes are TRBV5-6 and TRBJ1-6; no clear D. The clonotype was recovered from an adult with an advanced solid tumor such as melanoma, head and neck, liver or kidney cancer. The sequencing here drew on CD4+ or CD8+ T cells sorted from blood, taken in a trial of the OX40 agonist ivuxolimab. The CDR3 nucleotides read TGTGCCAGCAGCTTGGCCTTGGGGAATAATTCACCCCTCCACTTT. It yields the protein CASSLALGNNSPLHF.